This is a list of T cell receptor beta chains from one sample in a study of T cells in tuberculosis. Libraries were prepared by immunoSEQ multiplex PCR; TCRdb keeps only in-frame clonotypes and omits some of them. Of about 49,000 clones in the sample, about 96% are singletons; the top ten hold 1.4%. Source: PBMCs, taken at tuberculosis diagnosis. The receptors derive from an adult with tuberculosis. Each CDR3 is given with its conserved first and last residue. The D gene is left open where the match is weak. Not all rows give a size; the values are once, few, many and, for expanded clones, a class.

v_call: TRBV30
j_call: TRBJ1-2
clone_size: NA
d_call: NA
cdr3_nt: TGTGCCTGGAGTCTCTTGGGGGCATCTGGCTACACCTTC
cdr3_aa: CAWSLLGASGYTF

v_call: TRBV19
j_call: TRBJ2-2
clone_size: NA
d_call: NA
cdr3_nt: TGTGCCAGTAGCCTGGGGGGAGGGAACACCGGGGAGCTGTTTTTT
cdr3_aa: CASSLGGGNTGELFF

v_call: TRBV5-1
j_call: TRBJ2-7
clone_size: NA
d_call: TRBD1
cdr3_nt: TGCGCCTCAGCAGGACAGGGGGCTGCCTACGAGCAGTACTTC
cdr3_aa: CASAGQGAAYEQYF

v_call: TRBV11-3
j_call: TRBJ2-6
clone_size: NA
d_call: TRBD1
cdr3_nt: TGTGCCAGCAGCTCACACAGGGGTTCGAGCTCTGGGGCCAACGTCCTGACTTTC
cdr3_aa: CASSSHRGSSSGANVLTF

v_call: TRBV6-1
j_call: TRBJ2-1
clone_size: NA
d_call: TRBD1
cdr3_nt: TGTGCCAGCCGTCCGGGACAGGGTTACAATGAGCAGTTCTTC
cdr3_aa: CASRPGQGYNEQFF

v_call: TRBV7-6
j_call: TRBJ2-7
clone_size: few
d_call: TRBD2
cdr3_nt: TGTGCCAGCAGCCCCCTCGGGCTAGCGGAGGGCGAGCAGTACTTC
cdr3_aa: CASSPLGLAEGEQYF

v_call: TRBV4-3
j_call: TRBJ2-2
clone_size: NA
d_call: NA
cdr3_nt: TGCGCCAGCAGCCAAGATTCCGGGAACACCGGGGAGCTGTTTTTT
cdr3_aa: CASSQDSGNTGELFF

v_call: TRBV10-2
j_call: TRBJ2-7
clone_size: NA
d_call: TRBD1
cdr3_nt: TGCGCCAGCAGTGAGTCAGGGGGCCCCCACGAGCAGTACTTC
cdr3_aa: CASSESGGPHEQYF

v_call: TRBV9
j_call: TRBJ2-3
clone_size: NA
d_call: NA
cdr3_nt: TGTGCCAGCAGCGTGGGGTCGTTCCGGGAGGAGGGGGCAGATACGCAGTATTTT
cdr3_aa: CASSVGSFREEGADTQYF

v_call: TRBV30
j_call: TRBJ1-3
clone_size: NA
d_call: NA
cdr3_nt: TGTGCCACAGGGTACGGTTATCGGATCCGCTCTGGAAACACCATATATTTT
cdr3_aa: CATGYGYRIRSGNTIYF

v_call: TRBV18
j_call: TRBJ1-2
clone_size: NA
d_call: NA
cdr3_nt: TGTGCCAGCTCACCACTGGGGGGGGATGGCTACACCTTC
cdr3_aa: CASSPLGGDGYTF

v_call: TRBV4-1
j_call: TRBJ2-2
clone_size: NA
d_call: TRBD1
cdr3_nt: TGCGCCAGCAGCCGAGGACAGGGGGACACCGGGGAGCTGTTTTTT
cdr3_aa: CASSRGQGDTGELFF

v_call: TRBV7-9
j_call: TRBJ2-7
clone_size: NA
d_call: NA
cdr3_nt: TGTGCCAGCAGCTTGCGGGGCTACGAGCAGTACTTC
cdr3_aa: CASSLRGYEQYF

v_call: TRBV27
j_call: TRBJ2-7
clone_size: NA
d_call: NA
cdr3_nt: TGTGCCAGTCCCCCGCGCAGGGGAGAGAAGGAGCAGTACTTC
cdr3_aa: CASPPRRGEKEQYF

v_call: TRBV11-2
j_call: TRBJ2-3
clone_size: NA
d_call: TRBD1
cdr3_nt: TGTGCCAGCAGCCTTACCGGGACAGGGATATTATCGGTAGATACGCAGTATTTT
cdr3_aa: CASSLTGTGILSVDTQYF

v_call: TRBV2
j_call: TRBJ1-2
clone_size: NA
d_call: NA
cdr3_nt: TGTGCCAGCAGTGGACAGTTCAACTATGGCTACACCTTC
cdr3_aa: CASSGQFNYGYTF

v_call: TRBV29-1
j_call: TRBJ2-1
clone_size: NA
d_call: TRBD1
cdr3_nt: TGCAGCGTTTCGAGACAGGGGGACAATGAGCAGTTCTTC
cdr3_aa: CSVSRQGDNEQFF

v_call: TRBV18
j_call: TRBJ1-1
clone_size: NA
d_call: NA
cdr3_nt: TGTGCCAGCTCAGCGGAGGGGCCGGACACTGAAGCTTTCTTT
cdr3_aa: CASSAEGPDTEAFF

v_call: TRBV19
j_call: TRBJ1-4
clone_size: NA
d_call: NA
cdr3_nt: TGTGCCAGTAGTACCGGACAGACCACTAACGGAGAAAAACTGTTTTTT
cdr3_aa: CASSTGQTTNGEKLFF

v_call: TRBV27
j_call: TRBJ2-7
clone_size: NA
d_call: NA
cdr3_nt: TGTGCCAGCAGTTTAGATCGGGACTTCGAGCAGTACTTC
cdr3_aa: CASSLDRDFEQYF

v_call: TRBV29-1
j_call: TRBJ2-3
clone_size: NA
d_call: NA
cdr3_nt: TGCAGCGCAGCCGCGAAAGTACAGGAGTTCACAGATACGCAGTATTTT
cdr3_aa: CSAAAKVQEFTDTQYF

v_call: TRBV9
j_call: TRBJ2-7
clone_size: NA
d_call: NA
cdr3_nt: TGTGCCAGCAGCCCCTTTTCGGTGGGAGCGTCCTACGAGCAGTACTTC
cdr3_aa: CASSPFSVGASYEQYF

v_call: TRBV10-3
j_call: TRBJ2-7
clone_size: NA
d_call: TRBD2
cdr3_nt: TGTGCCATCAGCCCAACTTACGAGCGGGGGTCCTACGAGCAGTACTTC
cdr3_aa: CAISPTYERGSYEQYF

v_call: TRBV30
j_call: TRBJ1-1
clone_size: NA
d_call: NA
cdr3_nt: TGTGCCTGGAGTGTCGGGGGAAGCACTGAAGCTTTCTTT
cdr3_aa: CAWSVGGSTEAFF

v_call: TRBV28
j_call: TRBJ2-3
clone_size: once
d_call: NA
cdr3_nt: TGTGCCAGCAGTTTATCCTCAGGGCTCCGCACAGATACGCAGTATTTT
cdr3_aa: CASSLSSGLRTDTQYF

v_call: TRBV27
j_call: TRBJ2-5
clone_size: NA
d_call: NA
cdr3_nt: TGTGCCAGCAGTTTATCGGCTGTCGGGGAGACCCAGTACTTC
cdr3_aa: CASSLSAVGETQYF

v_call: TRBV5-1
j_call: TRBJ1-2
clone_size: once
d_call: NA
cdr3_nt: TGCGCCAGCACGGACAGCTCCTATGGCTACACCTTC
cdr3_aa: CASTDSSYGYTF

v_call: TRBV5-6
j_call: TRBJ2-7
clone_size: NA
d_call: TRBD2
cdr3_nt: TGTGCCAGCAGCGCGGGAGGGACAGCCTCCTACGAGCAGTACTTC
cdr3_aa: CASSAGGTASYEQYF

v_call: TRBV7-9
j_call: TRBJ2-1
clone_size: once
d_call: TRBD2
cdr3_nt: TGTGCCAGCAGCCCTCCGACTAGCGGGGTCTACAATGAGCAGTTCTTC
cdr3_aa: CASSPPTSGVYNEQFF

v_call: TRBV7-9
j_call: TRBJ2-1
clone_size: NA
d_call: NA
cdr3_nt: TGTGCCAGCAGCTTAGGCTCCGGGTGGGACAATGAGCAGTTCTTC
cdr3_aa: CASSLGSGWDNEQFF

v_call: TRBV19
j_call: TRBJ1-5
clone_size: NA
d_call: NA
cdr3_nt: TGTGCCAGTAGTACGGGACTGGGGGGTCAGCCCCAGCATTTT
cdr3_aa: CASSTGLGGQPQHF

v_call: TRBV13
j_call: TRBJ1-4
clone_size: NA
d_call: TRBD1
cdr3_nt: TGTGCCAGCAGCTTAGGACGGTGGACAGGGGGAAGGCAGGAAAAACTGTTTTTT
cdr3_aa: CASSLGRWTGGRQEKLFF